This entry is about one T cell receptor (beta chain). The target antigen is unknown. This specimen belongs to a study of shared clonotypes between healthy human individuals. Profiled with immunoSEQ multiplex PCR; TCRdb holds only in-frame clones, not every one. The sample shows approximately 1.1 million clones, around 78% of them seen only once. Germline V lookup: CDR1 SGHTA, CDR2 FQGNSA. CDR3 length: 15 residues. Trimming pared 0 bases from V and 4 bases from J, leaving 12 bases between. Findings and caveats of the study: Generally, naive subsets came out with larger estimated richness than memory subsets. Some clonotypes were shared by all four sorted-subset donors, while others were not shared. The non-shared ones had lower generation probabilities than the shared ones.

The chain couples TRBV7-2 to TRBJ1-2, with no clear D. Material: memory CD4+ T cells from PBMCs. Subset here: CD45RA-negative fraction. This TCR derives from a man younger than 35 in good health. Some clones in this sample may be carry-over from other donors' samples. The DNA of the CDR3 is TGTGCCAGCAGCTTAGCTTCCCCCGAGGGCTATGGCTACACCTTC. This translates into CASSLASPEGYGYTF.